This TCR beta chain comes out of a study of cytomegalovirus exposure and HLA in healthy donors. Germline assignment: CDR1 GTSNPN and CDR2 SVGIG (reference sequence). Trimming left V 8 bases short and J 4 bases short, with 17 bases between. The CDR3 has 13 residues. A multiplex PCR was run with 60 Vbeta primers and 13 Jbeta primers. Assay: immunoSEQ multiplex PCR; the TCRdb copy retains only in-frame clones and omits some. Of some 120,000 clones listed, around three quarters were seen once; the top ten hold 1%. The V and J genes are TRBV30 and TRBJ1-2; possible D gene TRBD1, 5 bases. Sequencing was done on a sample of PBMCs. The sequence derives from a man aged 35-49 years in good health and CMV-seronegative. The DNA of the CDR3 is TGTGCCCAAAGGCCCGGGGGAATCTATGGCTACACCTTC. Protein: CAQRPGGIYGYTF.